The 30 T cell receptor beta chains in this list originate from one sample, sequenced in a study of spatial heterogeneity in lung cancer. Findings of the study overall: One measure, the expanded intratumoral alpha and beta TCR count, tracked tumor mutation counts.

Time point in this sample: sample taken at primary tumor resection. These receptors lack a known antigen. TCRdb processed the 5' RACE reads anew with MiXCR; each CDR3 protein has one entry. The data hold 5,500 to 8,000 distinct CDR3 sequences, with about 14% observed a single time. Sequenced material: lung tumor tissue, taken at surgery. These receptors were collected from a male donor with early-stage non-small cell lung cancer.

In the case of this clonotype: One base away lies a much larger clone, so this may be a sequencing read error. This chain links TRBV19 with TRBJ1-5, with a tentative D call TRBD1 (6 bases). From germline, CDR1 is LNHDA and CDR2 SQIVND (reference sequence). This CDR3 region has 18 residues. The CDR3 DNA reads TGTACCAGTAGTACCCCCTTAGCTACTACAGGGTACAATCAGCCCCAGCATTTT. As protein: CTSSTPLATTGYNQPQHF.

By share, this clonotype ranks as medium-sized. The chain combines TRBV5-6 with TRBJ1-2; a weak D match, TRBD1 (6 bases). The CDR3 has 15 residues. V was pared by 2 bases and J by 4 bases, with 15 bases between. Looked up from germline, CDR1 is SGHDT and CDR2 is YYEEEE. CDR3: CASSLGRGSVYGYTF. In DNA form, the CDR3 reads TGTGCCAGCAGCTTAGGCAGGGGTTCCGTCTATGGCTACACCTTC. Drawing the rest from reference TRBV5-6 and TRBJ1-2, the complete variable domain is DAGVTQSPTHLIKTRGQQVTLRCSPKSGHDTVSWYQQALGQGPQFIFQYYEEEERQRGNFPDRFSGHQFPNYSSELNVNALLLGDSALYLCASSLGRGSVYGYTFGSGTRLTVV.

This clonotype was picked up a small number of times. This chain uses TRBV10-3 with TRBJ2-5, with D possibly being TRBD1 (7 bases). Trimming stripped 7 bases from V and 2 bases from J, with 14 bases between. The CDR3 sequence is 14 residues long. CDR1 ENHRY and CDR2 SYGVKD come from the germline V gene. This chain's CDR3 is CAINGAGGQETQYF. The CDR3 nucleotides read TGTGCCATCAACGGGGCAGGGGGGCAAGAGACCCAGTACTTC.

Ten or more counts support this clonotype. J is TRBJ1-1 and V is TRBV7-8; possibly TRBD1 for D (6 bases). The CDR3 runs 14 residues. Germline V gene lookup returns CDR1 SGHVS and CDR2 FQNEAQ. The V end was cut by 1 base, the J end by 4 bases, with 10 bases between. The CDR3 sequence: CASSLGGQGTEAFF. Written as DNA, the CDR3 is TGTGCCAGCAGCTTAGGGGGGCAAGGCACTGAAGCTTTCTTT.

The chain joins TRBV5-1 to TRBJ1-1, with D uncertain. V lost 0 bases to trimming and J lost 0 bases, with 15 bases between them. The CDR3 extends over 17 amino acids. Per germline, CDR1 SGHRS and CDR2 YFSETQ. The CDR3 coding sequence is TGCGCCAGCAGCTTGGTGGGTTACAGTCCTGTGAACACTGAAGCTTTCTTT. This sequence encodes CASSLVGYSPVNTEAFF.

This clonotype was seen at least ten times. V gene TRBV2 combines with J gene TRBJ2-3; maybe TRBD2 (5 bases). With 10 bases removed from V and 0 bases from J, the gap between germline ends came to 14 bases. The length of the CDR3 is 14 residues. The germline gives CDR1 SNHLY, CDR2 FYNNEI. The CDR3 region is CAKSQSGSTDTQYF. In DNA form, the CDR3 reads TGTGCCAAATCCCAAAGCGGTAGCACAGATACGCAGTATTTT.

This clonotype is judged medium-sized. CDR3 protein: CASSPSGALSNQPQHF. The CDR3 region has the DNA TGCGCCAGCAGTCCTTCGGGAGCGCTTAGCAATCAGCCCCAGCATTTT. The rearrangement links TRBV10-1 to TRBJ1-5; D gene unclear. The germline gives CDR1 WNHNN, CDR2 SYGVQD (reference sequence). The CDR3 is made up of 16 amino acids. Trimming took 5 bases from V and 0 from J, leaving 14 bases between them.

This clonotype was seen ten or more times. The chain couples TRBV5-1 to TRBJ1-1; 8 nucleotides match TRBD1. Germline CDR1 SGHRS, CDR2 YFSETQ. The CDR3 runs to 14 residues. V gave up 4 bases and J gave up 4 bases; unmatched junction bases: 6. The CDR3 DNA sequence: TGCGCCAGCAGCAGGACAGGGACTGGCACTGAAGCTTTCTTT. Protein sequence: CASSRTGTGTEAFF.

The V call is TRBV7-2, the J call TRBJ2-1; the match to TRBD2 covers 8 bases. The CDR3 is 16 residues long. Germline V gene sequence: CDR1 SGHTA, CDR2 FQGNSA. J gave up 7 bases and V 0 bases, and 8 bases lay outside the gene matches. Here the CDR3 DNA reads TGTGCCAGCAGCTTAGCGACCGGGACTAGGAAAAATGAGCAGTTCTTC. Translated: CASSLATGTRKNEQFF. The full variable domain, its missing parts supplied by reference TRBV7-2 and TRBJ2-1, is GAGVSQSPSNKVTEKGKDVELRCDPISGHTALYWYRQSLGQGLEFLIYFQGNSAPDKSGLPSDRFSAERTGGSVSTLTIQRTQQEDSAVYLCASSLATGTRKNEQFFGPGTRLTVL.

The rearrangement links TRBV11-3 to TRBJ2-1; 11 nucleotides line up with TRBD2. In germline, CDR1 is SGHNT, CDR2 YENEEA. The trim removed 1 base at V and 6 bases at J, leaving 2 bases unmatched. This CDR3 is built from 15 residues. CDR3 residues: CASSLGLAGSNEQFF. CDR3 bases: TGTGCCAGCAGCTTAGGACTAGCGGGGAGCAATGAGCAGTTCTTC.

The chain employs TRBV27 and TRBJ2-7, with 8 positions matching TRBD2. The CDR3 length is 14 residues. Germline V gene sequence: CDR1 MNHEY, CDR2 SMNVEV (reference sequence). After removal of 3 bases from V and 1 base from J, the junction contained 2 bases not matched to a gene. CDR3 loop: CASSFTSGSYEQYF. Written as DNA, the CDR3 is TGTGCCAGCAGTTTCACTAGCGGTTCCTACGAGCAGTACTTC.

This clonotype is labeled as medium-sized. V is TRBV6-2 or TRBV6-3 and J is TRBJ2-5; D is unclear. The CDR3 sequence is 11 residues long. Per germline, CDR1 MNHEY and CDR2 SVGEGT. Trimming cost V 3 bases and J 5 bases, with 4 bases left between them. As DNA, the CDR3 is TGTGCCAGCAGTTATGGGGAGACCCAGTACTTC. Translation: CASSYGETQYF.

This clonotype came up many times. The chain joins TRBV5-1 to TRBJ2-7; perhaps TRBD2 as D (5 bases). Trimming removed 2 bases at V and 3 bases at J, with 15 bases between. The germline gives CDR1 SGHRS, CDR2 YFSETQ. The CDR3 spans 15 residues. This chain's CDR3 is CASSFGKRSYYEQYF. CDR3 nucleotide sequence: TGCGCCAGCAGCTTCGGGAAACGCTCCTACTACGAGCAGTACTTC.

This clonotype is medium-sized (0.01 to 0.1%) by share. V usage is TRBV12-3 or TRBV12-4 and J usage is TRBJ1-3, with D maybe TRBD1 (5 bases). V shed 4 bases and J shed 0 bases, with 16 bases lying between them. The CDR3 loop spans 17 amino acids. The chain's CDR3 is CASSYGGLLNSGNTIYF. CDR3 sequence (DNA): TGTGCCAGCAGTTATGGGGGACTTCTAAACTCTGGAAACACCATATATTTT.

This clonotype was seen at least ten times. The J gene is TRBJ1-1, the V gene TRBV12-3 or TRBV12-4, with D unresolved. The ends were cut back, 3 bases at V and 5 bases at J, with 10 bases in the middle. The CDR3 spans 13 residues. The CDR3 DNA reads TGTGCCAGCAGTTTGCCCGGAGGGACTGAAGCTTTCTTT. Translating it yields CASSLPGGTEAFF.

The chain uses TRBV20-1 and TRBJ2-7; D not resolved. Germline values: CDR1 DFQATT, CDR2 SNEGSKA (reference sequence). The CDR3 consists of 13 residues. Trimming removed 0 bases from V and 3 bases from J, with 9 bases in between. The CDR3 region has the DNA TGCAGTGCTAGAGATGCTTCCCTCTACGAGCAGTACTTC. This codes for CSARDASLYEQYF.

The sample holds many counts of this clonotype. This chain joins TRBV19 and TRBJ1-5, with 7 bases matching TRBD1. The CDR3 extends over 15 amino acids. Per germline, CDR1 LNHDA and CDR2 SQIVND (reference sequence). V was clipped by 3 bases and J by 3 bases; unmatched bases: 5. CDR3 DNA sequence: TGTGCCAGTAGTATCGGACAGGACTACAATCAGCCCCAGCATTTT. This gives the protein CASSIGQDYNQPQHF.

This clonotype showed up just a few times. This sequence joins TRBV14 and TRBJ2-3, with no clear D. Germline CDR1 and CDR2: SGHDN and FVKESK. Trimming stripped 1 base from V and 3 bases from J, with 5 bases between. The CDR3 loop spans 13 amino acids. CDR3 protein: CASSQVHTDTQYF. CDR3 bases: TGTGCCAGCAGCCAAGTTCATACAGATACGCAGTATTTT.

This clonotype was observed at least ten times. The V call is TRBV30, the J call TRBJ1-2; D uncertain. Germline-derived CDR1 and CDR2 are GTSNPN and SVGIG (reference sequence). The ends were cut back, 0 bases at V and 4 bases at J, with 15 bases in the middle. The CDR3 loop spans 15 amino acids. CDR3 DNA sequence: TGTGCCTGGAGTGTATCTGGCAGGTCGACCTATGGCTACACCTTC. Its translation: CAWSVSGRSTYGYTF.

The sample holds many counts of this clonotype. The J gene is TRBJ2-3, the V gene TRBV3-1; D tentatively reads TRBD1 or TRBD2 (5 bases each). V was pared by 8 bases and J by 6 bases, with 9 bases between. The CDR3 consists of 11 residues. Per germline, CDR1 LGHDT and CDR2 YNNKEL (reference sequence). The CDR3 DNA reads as TGTGCCAGCGGGACGGGGGATACGCAGTATTTT. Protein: CASGTGDTQYF.

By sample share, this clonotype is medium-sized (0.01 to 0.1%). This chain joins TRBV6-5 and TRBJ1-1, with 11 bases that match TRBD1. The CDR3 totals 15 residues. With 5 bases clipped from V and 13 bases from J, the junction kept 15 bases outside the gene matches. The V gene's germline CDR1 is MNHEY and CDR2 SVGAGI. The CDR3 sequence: CASSRTGTGGKFVFF. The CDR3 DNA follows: TGTGCCAGCAGTCGAACCGGGACAGGGGGAAAGTTTGTTTTCTTT.

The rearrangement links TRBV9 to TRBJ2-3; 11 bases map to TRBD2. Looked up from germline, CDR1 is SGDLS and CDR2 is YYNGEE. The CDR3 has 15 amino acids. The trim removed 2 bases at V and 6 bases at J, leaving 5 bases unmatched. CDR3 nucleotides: TGTGCCAGCAGCGTTCTAGCGGGAGGCCGGGATACGCAGTATTTT. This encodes CASSVLAGGRDTQYF.

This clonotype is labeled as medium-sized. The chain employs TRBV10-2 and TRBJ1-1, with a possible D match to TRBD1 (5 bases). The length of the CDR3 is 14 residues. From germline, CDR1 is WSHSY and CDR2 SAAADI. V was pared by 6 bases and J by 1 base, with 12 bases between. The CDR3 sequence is CASRPSGANTEAFF. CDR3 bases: TGCGCCAGCAGGCCTAGCGGGGCGAACACTGAAGCTTTCTTT.

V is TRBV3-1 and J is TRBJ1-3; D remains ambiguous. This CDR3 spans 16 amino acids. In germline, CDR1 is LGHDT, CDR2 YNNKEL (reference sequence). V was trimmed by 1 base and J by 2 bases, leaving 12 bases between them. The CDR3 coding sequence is TGTGCCAGCAGCCAAGGGCACCTACCCCCTGGAAACACCATATATTTT. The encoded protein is CASSQGHLPPGNTIYF.

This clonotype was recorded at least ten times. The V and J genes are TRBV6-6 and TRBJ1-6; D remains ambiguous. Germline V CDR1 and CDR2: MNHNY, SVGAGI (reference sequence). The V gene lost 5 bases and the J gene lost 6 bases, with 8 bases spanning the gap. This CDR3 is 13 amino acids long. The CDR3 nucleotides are TGTGCCAGCAGTGACATCAGTAATTCACCCCTCCACTTT. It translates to CASSDISNSPLHF.

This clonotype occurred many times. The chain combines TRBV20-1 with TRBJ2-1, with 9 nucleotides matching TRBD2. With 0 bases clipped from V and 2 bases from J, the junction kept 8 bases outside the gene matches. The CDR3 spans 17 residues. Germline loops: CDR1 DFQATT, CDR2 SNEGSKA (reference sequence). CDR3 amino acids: CSARELRGTSPYNEQFF. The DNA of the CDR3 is TGCAGTGCTAGAGAATTGCGGGGGACTAGCCCCTACAATGAGCAGTTCTTC.

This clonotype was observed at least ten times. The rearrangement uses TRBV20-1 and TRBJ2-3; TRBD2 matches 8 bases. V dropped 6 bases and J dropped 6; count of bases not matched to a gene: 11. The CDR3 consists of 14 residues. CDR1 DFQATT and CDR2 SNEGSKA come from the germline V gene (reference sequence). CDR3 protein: CSACDSGIGDTQYF. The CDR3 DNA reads TGCAGTGCATGCGATAGCGGGATTGGGGATACGCAGTATTTT.

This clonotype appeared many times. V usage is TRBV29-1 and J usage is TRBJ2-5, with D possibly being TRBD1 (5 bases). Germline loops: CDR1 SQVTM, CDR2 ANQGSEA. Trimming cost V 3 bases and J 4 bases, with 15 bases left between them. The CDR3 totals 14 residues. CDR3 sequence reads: CSVDTGGLSETQYF. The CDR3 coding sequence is TGCAGCGTTGATACAGGTGGTTTGTCAGAGACCCAGTACTTC.

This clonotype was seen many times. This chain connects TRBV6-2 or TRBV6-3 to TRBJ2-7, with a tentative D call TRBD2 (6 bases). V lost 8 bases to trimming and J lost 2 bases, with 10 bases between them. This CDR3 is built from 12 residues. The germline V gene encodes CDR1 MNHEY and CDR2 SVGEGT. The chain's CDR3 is CASGGTTYEQYF. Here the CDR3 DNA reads TGTGCCAGCGGGGGGACCACCTACGAGCAGTACTTC.

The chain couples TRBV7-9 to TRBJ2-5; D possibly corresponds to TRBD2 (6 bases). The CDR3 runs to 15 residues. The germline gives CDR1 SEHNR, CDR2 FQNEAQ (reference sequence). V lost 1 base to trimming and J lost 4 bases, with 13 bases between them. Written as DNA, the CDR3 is TGTGCCAGCAGCTTAGGAGTAGCGGACCCAGAGACCCAGTACTTC. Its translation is CASSLGVADPETQYF.